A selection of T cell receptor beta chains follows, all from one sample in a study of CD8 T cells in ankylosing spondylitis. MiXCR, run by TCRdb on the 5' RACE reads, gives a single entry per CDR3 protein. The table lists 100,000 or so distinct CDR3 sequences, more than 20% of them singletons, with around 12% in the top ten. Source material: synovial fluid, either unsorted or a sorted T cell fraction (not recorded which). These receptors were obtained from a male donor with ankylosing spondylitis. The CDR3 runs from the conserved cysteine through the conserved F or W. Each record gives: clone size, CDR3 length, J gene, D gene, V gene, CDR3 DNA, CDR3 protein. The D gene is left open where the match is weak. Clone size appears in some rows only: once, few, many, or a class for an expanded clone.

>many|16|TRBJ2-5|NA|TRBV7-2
TGTGCCAGCAGTAAAGGGTCGAAAGGACAGCGGGAGACCCAGTACTTC
CASSKGSKGQRETQYF
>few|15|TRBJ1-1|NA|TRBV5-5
TGTGCCAGCAGCCCCTTAGGACAGCAGGACACTGAAGCTTTCTTT
CASSPLGQQDTEAFF
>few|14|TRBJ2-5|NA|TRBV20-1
TGCAGTGCTAGAGTTGGGCCTAGCGAAGAGACCCAGTACTTC
CSARVGPSEETQYF
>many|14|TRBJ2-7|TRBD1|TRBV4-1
TGCGCCAGCAGCCAACCGCGGACAGGGAACGAGCAGTACTTC
CASSQPRTGNEQYF
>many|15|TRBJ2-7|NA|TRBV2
TGTGCCAGCACCTTGAACCCCGGGGACTCCTACGAGCAGTACTTC
CASTLNPGDSYEQYF
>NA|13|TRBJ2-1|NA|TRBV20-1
TGCAGTGCTAGGTTCGAGCGGAGCGATGAGCAGTTCTTC
CSARFERSDEQFF
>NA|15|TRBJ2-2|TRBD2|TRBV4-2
TGTGCCAGCAGCCTAGCGGGGACGAACACCGGGGAGCTGTTTTTT
CASSLAGTNTGELFF
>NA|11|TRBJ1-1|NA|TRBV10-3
TGTGCCACTCGGAAGAACACTGAAGCTTTCTTT
CATRKNTEAFF
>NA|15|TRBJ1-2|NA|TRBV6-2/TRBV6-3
TGTGCCAGCAGCCTACACAGGGAGATAAACTATGGCTACACCTTC
CASSLHREINYGYTF
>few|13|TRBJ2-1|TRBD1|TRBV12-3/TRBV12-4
TGTGCCAGCAGTTTTTCAGGGGGTAATGAGCAGTTCTTC
CASSFSGGNEQFF
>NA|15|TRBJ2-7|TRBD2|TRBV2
TGTGCCAGCAGTCGTAGCGGGACCTACTCCTACGAGCAGTACTTC
CASSRSGTYSYEQYF
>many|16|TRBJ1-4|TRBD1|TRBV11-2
TGTGCCAGCAGCCCGGACAGGGGTTGGACTAATGAAAAACTGTTTTTT
CASSPDRGWTNEKLFF
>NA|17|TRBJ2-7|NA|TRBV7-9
TGTGCCAGCAGCTCACCTCCTCTGACACCATTTAACTACGAGCAGTACTTC
CASSSPPLTPFNYEQYF
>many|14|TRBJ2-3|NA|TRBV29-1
TGCAGCGTTGAAAGGGGATTGGGCACAGATACGCAGTATTTT
CSVERGLGTDTQYF
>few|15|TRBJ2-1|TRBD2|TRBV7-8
TGTGCCAGCAGCTTTACACTAGCGGCCTACAATGAGCAGTTCTTC
CASSFTLAAYNEQFF
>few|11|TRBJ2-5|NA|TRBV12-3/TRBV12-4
TGTGCCAGTACCTCGGGTGAGACCCAGTACTTC
CASTSGETQYF
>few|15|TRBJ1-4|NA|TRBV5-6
TGTGCCAGCAGCGGTGGACCCGGAGGTGGTGAAAAACTGTTTTTT
CASSGGPGGGEKLFF
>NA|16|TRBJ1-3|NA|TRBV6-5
TGTGCCAGCAGTTACTCACTCACAGGGTCTGGAAACACCATATATTTT
CASSYSLTGSGNTIYF
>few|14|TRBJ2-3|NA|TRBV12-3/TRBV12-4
TGTGCCAGCAGTTCTAGGGCTAGCACAGATACGCAGTATTTT
CASSSRASTDTQYF
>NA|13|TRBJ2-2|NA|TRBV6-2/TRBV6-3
TGTGCCAGCAGTTACGGACCCACCGGGGAGCTGTTTTTT
CASSYGPTGELFF
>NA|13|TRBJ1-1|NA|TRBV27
TGTGCCAGCAGTCCCCCTTTTCGGACTGAAGCTTTCTTT
CASSPPFRTEAFF
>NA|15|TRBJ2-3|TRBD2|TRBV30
TGTGCCTGGAGTCCGCTAGCGGGAGTCACAGATACGCAGTATTTT
CAWSPLAGVTDTQYF
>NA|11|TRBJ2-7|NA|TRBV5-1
TGCGCCAGCAGCGCGGGGACAGACATGTCCTTC
CASSAGTDMSF
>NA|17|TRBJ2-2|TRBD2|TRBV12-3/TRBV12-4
TGTGCCAGCAGTTTAGAACTAGCGGGAGGGGCAGCCGGGGAGCTGTTTTTT
CASSLELAGGAAGELFF
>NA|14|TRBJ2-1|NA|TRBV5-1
TGCGCCAGCGCGATTATGAGCTCCTACAATGAGCAGTTCTTC
CASAIMSSYNEQFF
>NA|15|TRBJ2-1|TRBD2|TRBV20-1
TGCAGTGCTAGACAATTAGCGGGAGGGGGTAATGAGCAGTTCTTC
CSARQLAGGGNEQFF
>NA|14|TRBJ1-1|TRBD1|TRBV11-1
TGTGCCAGCAGCATTGGACAGGGTAGGGCTGAAGCTTTCTTT
CASSIGQGRAEAFF